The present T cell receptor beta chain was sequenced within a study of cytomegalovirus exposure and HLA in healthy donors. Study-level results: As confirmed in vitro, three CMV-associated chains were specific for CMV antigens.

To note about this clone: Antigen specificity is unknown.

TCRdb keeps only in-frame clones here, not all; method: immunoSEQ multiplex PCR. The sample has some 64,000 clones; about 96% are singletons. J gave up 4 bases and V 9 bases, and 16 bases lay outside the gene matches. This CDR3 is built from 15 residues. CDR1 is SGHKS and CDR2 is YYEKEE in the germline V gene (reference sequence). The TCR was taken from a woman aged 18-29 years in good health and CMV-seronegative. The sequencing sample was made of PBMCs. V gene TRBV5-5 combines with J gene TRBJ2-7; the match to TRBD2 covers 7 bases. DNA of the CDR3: TGTGCCACAACCATTGGGGCGGGAGCGGGTTACGAGCAGTACTTC. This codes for CATTIGAGAGYEQYF. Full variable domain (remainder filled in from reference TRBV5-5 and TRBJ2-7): DAGVTQSPTHLIKTRGQQVTLRCSPISGHKSVSWYQQVLGQGPQFIFQYYEKEERGRGNFPDRFSARQFPNYSSELNVNALLLGDSALYLCATTIGAGAGYEQYFGPGTRLTVT.